This paragraph covers one TCR beta chain sequence. This clone was observed a few times. There is no known antigen for this receptor. No much larger clone exists at a distance of one base, and base qualities are not known. Collaborating institutions collected whole blood in K2EDTA tubes following their own protocols. For TCRbeta analysis, collaborators shipped samples in one of three forms: frozen whole blood, isolated PBMCs, or DNA extracted from either of those sample types. This sample is drawn from a study of blood T cell repertoires in COVID-19 (TCRdb year 2020). Regarding the complete study: Samples covering the acute and convalescent phases of COVID-19 were provided by collaborators in the United States, Italy and Spain. Subjects who had been exposed to COVID-19, were actively infected with it, or had recovered from it provided the deeply sampled blood TCRbeta repertoires that made up the dataset. Where available, HLA class I and class II types were taken from metadata supplied by the sample provider and were not determined by assay-based typing. Sample metadata almost always included a de-identified subject ID, COVID-19 status, age in years and sex. The samples were drawn from the first 160 participants of the ongoing ImmuneRACE study and from over a thousand subjects provided by 6 global collaborators. The repertoires were made available in a free public database intended to serve as a resource for research on the immune response to SARS-CoV-2. The prospective study material was composed of cDNA or gDNA derived from T cells, B-cell-depleted T cells, or PBMCs.

The immunoSEQ Assay, a bias-controlled multiplex PCR, was used to amplify TCRbeta CDR3 regions from genomic DNA. Per the authors' processing: The number of nucleated cells in each sample was estimated by amplification of reference gene primers within the assay. To quantify the absolute abundance of each unique TCRbeta CDR3 rearrangement, sequence reads were collapsed and filtered. For each sample, productive Simpson clonality was calculated by taking the square root of Simpson's diversity index across productive rearrangements. TCRdb holds this immuneACCESS table with in-frame rearrangements only. Some clones are missing; in checked studies, unresolved V genes explain under half, and the rest has no known cause. For V, J and clone size, that table is used; D and trimming come from the DNA. Recorded for this sample are around 97,000 clones; about 80% of them occurred a single time. The ten biggest clones cover around 9.3% of the sample.

What the work shows at the level of the full study, not this receptor alone: How much clinical and demographic metadata was included differed by source and by participant, and the metadata was provided uncurated.

Deletion took 11 bases off V and 0 bases off J, with a span of 14 bases between the germline ends. The CDR3 sequence holds 15 residues, the cysteine and phenylalanine included. Just CDR3 DNA is preserved here, 45 bases in frame from base 1. The germline V gene encodes CDR1 MNHEY and CDR2 SMNVEV (reference sequence). Sequenced input: peripheral blood. The sequence joins TRBV27 to TRBJ1-6; 6 matching bases give a weak D call of TRBD1. The origin of this receptor is a man aged 70 or older with acute or convalescent COVID-19. The base sequence is TGTGCCGCGGGGGGGCGGGGCTCCTATAATTCACCCCTCCACTTT. This translates into CAAGGRGSYNSPLHF.